One sample yielded the 26 T cell receptor beta chains listed below, sequenced in a study of cytomegalovirus exposure and HLA in healthy donors. PCR was performed using 60 Vbeta and 13 Jbeta primers. The repertoire was sequenced with immunoSEQ multiplex PCR; TCRdb's copy has only in-frame clones and lacks some. Here the sample spans around 200,000 clones, under 85% being singletons. Sequenced material: PBMCs. All receptors derive from a man over 45 in good health and CMV-seronegative.

The chain uses TRBV20-1 and TRBJ1-1; no definite D call. V was shortened by 6 bases and J by 5 bases, with 10 bases between the two germline ends. Germline CDR1 is DFQATT and CDR2 is SNEGSKA (reference sequence). The CDR3 is 11 residues long. The CDR3 loop reads CSAARGTEAFF. DNA of the CDR3: TGCAGTGCCGCCAGAGGGACTGAAGCTTTCTTT.

The chain uses TRBV15 and TRBJ2-3; TRBD1 agrees at 9 bases. The CDR3 is 14 amino acids. CDR1 and CDR2 (germline): LNHNV, YYDKDF (reference sequence). The V gene end was trimmed by 4 bases and the J gene end by 5 bases; junction bases not matched to a gene: 4. The CDR3, as DNA: TGTGCCACCAGCAACAGGGGGCTGAAAGATACGCAGTATTTT. Translated, it gives CATSNRGLKDTQYF.

This clone has a handful of counts. The chain is built from TRBV10-2 and TRBJ1-4; D is unresolved. The CDR3 runs to 14 residues. The germline V gene has CDR1 WSHSY and CDR2 SAAADI. V lost 7 bases and J lost 6, with 15 bases in between. The CDR3 loop is CASTPGGWDEKLFF. The CDR3 DNA reads as TGCGCCAGCACCCCCGGAGGGTGGGATGAAAAACTGTTTTTT.

The DNA for the CDR3 is TGTGCCAGCAACCCGGGACAGGGGGCCGCCGGGGAGCTGTTTTTT. This codes for CASNPGQGAAGELFF. The V and J genes are TRBV6-6 and TRBJ2-2; 12 nucleotides line up with TRBD1. The CDR3 runs 15 residues. The J segment lost 6 bases and the V segment lost 7 bases, leaving 6 bases of the junction unmatched. The germline CDR1 and CDR2 sequences are MNHNY and SVGAGI (reference sequence).

Written as DNA, the CDR3 is TGCGCCAGCAGCTTGCGGGAGGGGGCGAACGGGGAGCTGTTTTTT. It encodes CASSLREGANGELFF. The chain has TRBV5-1 and TRBJ2-2, with a tentative D call TRBD2 (8 bases). Trimming stripped 1 base from V and 7 bases from J, with 14 bases between. Germline CDR1 is SGHRS and CDR2 is YFSETQ. CDR3 length: 15 amino acids.

CDR3 bases: TGTGCCAGCAGTTTAAGGCATTGGGTGACAGGGGGCTACGAGCAGTACTTC. Residues: CASSLRHWVTGGYEQYF. The chain couples TRBV27 to TRBJ2-7, with 9 nucleotides matching TRBD1. The CDR3 runs 17 residues. The germline gives CDR1 MNHEY, CDR2 SMNVEV (reference sequence). The V gene end was trimmed by 2 bases and the J gene end by 3 bases; junction bases not matched to a gene: 11.

This chain connects TRBV6-5 to TRBJ1-1; D is unclear. The CDR3 totals 16 residues. V lost 2 bases and J 1 base, leaving 14 bases between the germline ends. Germline V gives CDR1 MNHEY, CDR2 SVGAGI. CDR3 nucleotides: TGTGCCAGCAGTTACCATTCCACCGTCGGGAACACTGAAGCTTTCTTT. Translated, it gives CASSYHSTVGNTEAFF.

The gene calls are TRBV5-5 and TRBJ2-1, with 7 bases lining up with TRBD2. V shed 2 bases, J shed 7 bases, and the junction held 12 bases outside the gene matches. The CDR3 covers 16 residues. CDR1 and CDR2 (germline): SGHKS, YYEKEE (reference sequence). The CDR3 DNA follows: TGTGCCAGCAGCTTCCAAGCGGGGTCGATAGGGAATGAGCAGTTCTTC. It codes for CASSFQAGSIGNEQFF.

V is TRBV7-9 and J is TRBJ1-1, with 9 bases matching TRBD1. Losses at the gene ends were 3 bases for V and 8 bases for J; bases not matched to a gene: 7. The germline gives CDR1 SEHNR, CDR2 FQNEAQ (reference sequence). The CDR3 length is 14 residues. The chain's CDR3 is CASSFFTGGSEAFF. CDR3 coding DNA: TGTGCCAGCAGCTTTTTTACAGGGGGCTCGGAAGCTTTCTTT.

V and J are TRBV6-5 and TRBJ1-1, with D unresolved. CDR3 size: 11 residues. The V end was cut by 4 bases, the J end by 6 bases, with 6 bases between. Germline V gene lookup returns CDR1 MNHEY and CDR2 SVGAGI. Written as DNA, the CDR3 is TGTGCCAGCAGTTCCCCCGCTGAAGCTTTCTTT. Protein product: CASSSPAEAFF.

The gene calls are TRBV11-1 and TRBJ2-7, with D maybe TRBD1 (5 bases). This CDR3 is 15 amino acids long. CDR1 is SGHAT and CDR2 is FQDESV in the germline V gene (reference sequence). V lost 0 bases, J lost 2 bases, and 11 bases lay in between. The CDR3 sequence is CASSLASDRTYEQYF. The CDR3 nucleotides read TGTGCCAGCAGCTTAGCCTCAGACAGAACCTACGAGCAGTACTTC.

The chain employs TRBV7-2 and TRBJ1-6; D not resolved. V shed 6 bases and J shed 8 bases, with 11 bases lying between them. The germline V gene encodes CDR1 SGHTA and CDR2 FQGNSA. The CDR3 has 13 amino acids. The CDR3 sequence is CASRPLGYSPLHF. DNA of the CDR3: TGTGCCAGCAGACCCCTCGGGTATTCACCCCTCCACTTT.

The chain couples TRBV5-1 to TRBJ2-3; D remains unclear. This CDR3 has 16 residues. V gave up 0 bases and J gave up 0 bases, with 11 bases separating them. In germline, CDR1 is SGHRS, CDR2 YFSETQ. Here the CDR3 DNA reads TGCGCCAGCAGCTTGGGGTCGACTGCTAGCACAGATACGCAGTATTTT. Its protein is CASSLGSTASTDTQYF.

The gene calls are TRBV7-8 and TRBJ1-6; D is undetermined. CDR3 length equals 17 residues. The ends were cut back, 0 bases at V and 7 bases at J, with 16 bases in the middle. Germline V gene sequence: CDR1 SGHVS, CDR2 FQNEAQ. Written as DNA, the CDR3 is TGTGCCAGCAGCTTAGCCCTGCCCGGCAGGCCGAATTCACCCCTCCACTTT. This sequence encodes CASSLALPGRPNSPLHF.

The V call is TRBV15, the J call TRBJ2-3, with D tentatively TRBD2 (6 bases). The CDR3 runs 14 residues. CDR1 is LNHNV and CDR2 is YYDKDF in the germline V gene (reference sequence). V lost 4 bases, J lost 8 bases, and 16 bases lay in between. CDR3 protein: CATSILTGSGTQYF. The CDR3 DNA reads TGTGCCACCAGCATTCTGACCGGGAGTGGTACGCAGTATTTT.

V is TRBV10-1 and J is TRBJ2-3; D unresolved. CDR3 size: 12 residues. Germline CDR1 WNHNN, CDR2 SYGVQD (reference sequence). The V end lost 9 bases, the J end lost 4 bases, and 11 bases lay between the germline ends. CDR3 DNA: TGCGCCAGTTTGAGAGGTGCAGATACGCAGTATTTT. Its protein product is CASLRGADTQYF.

The gene calls are TRBV29-1 and TRBJ1-1; 12 bases align to TRBD1. The CDR3 is 14 residues long. The V gene's germline CDR1 is SQVTM and CDR2 ANQGSEA. After removal of 4 bases from V and 3 bases from J, the junction contained 3 bases not matched to a gene. CDR3 in amino acids: CSVAGTGGHTEAFF. The CDR3 DNA reads TGCAGCGTTGCCGGGACAGGGGGCCACACTGAAGCTTTCTTT.

The chain recombines TRBV7-9 with TRBJ2-7; possible D gene TRBD2, 6 bases. Trimming removed 5 bases at V and 6 bases at J, with 20 bases between. Germline assignment: CDR1 SEHNR and CDR2 FQNEAQ (reference sequence). CDR3 length: 15 amino acids. The CDR3 region has the DNA TGTGCCAGCAGCCCCGGCCGGGAGCGTCTTCGCGAGCAGTACTTC. It yields the protein CASSPGRERLREQYF.

The V call is TRBV5-1, the J call TRBJ2-6; 8 positions match TRBD1. Germline V lookup: CDR1 SGHRS, CDR2 YFSETQ. The CDR3 has 19 amino acids. V gave up 0 bases and J gave up 0 bases; unmatched junction bases: 8. In nucleotides, the CDR3 is TGCGCCAGCAGCTTGGCGGACAGGGCCTTTAGCTCTGGGGCCAACGTCCTGACTTTC. Translation: CASSLADRAFSSGANVLTF.

The J gene is TRBJ1-6, the V gene TRBV6-1, with 7 bases that match TRBD1. V gave up 7 bases and J gave up 7 bases; unmatched junction bases: 10. This CDR3 has 15 residues. In germline, CDR1 is MNHNS, CDR2 SASEGT. CDR3 sequence reads: CASIRGRGLNSPLHF. The CDR3 nucleotides are TGTGCCAGCATAAGGGGGCGAGGATTGAATTCACCCCTCCACTTT.

The gene calls are TRBV7-2 and TRBJ2-3; a weak D match, TRBD2 (5 bases). The CDR3 extends over 16 amino acids. The V end lost 3 bases, the J end lost 3 bases, and 16 bases lay between the germline ends. CDR1 is SGHTA, CDR2 FQGNSA, per germline. CDR3 protein: CASSFKVGVGTDTQYF. The CDR3 nucleotides read TGTGCCAGCAGCTTTAAAGTGGGAGTTGGGACAGATACGCAGTATTTT.

This clone was counted between two and nine times. This sequence joins TRBV7-9 and TRBJ1-6, with 8 bases lining up with TRBD1. This CDR3 comprises 14 residues. V gave up 1 base and J gave up 12 bases; unmatched junction bases: 5. Per the germline V gene, CDR1 is SEHNR and CDR2 is FQNEAQ (reference sequence). CDR3 sequence reads: CASSLGGQAEPLHF. CDR3 DNA sequence: TGTGCCAGCAGCTTAGGGGGACAGGCTGAACCCCTCCACTTT.

This chain uses TRBV4-1 with TRBJ2-3, with TRBD1 identical over 9 bases. The CDR3 covers 15 residues. CDR1 is MGHRA, CDR2 YSYEKL, per germline. V lost 4 bases to trimming and J lost 3 bases; unmatched junction nucleotides: 5. Written as DNA, the CDR3 is TGCGCCAGCAGCCGACAGGGGGGCATGACAGATACGCAGTATTTT. This gives the protein CASSRQGGMTDTQYF.

The chain joins TRBV11-2 to TRBJ2-1; the D gene is possibly TRBD1 (6 bases). Germline CDR1 is SGHAT and CDR2 is FQNNGV. The V gene lost 0 bases and the J gene lost 2 bases, with 8 bases spanning the gap. CDR3 length: 15 residues. The CDR3 bases are TGTGCCAGCAGCTTAGATCAGGGGACCTACAATGAGCAGTTCTTC. It specifies CASSLDQGTYNEQFF.

The CDR3 sequence is CASRLPGGEQFF. CDR3 sequence (DNA): TGTGCCAGCAGATTACCGGGGGGTGAGCAGTTCTTC. V gene TRBV7-9 combines with J gene TRBJ2-1, with 7 bases lining up with TRBD2. Germline V gene lookup returns CDR1 SEHNR and CDR2 FQNEAQ (reference sequence). The CDR3 is made up of 12 amino acids. Trimming at V came to 6 bases and at J to 9 bases, leaving 5 bases not matched to a gene.

The chain couples TRBV28 to TRBJ1-1, with D possibly matching TRBD1 (5 bases). The V gene's germline CDR1 is MDHEN and CDR2 SYDVKM. Trimming pared 6 bases from V and 4 bases from J, leaving 18 bases between. The CDR3 contains 15 residues. CDR3 residues: CASRTAEGLLTEAFF. The CDR3 coding sequence is TGTGCCAGCAGGACAGCGGAGGGCCTCCTCACTGAAGCTTTCTTT. The full variable domain, rest sourced from reference TRBV28 and TRBJ1-1, is DVKVTQSSRYLVKRTGEKVFLECVQDMDHENMFWYRQDPGLGLRLIYFSYDVKMKEKGDIPEGYSVSREKKERFSLILESASTNQTSMYLCASRTAEGLLTEAFFGQGTRLTVV.